This T cell receptor beta chain stems from a study of cytomegalovirus exposure and HLA in healthy donors (dated by TCRdb to about 2017). Turning to the overall study: The roughly 700 repertoires of the first cohort and the 120 validation repertoires were produced on the same platform, according to a later analysis. The aim of the study was to test whether cataloging public T cell receptors could identify signatures of past pathogen exposure. In addition to the first cohort of 666 subjects, a separate validation cohort of approximately 130 different subjects was used. High-throughput TCR immunosequencing, statistical association of individual TCRs with disease status, and machine learning were combined to predict cytomegalovirus infection status.

Library preparation employed the immunoSEQ multiplex PCR assay. The published analysis was carried out like this. A statistical classification framework was developed to diagnose cytomegalovirus status using the catalog of TCR beta chain sequences. Drawn from immuneACCESS, this table holds only the in-frame rearrangements with V and J called that TCRdb kept. Clones are partly lost; checked studies trace under half to an unresolved V gene and leave the rest unexplained. That table gives V, J and clone size, and the DNA gave D and trimming. The sample yields 220,000 or so clones; around 78% were counted once. The leading ten clones occupy 5.5% to 7% of the sample. The paper as a whole reports these results and caveats: The classifier was reported to diagnose cytomegalovirus status with high specificity and sensitivity in both the original cohort and the validation cohort. A later analysis found that TCRs clustered in the first cohort also tended to co-occur in the 120 validation repertoires, with 94% of cluster scores above 0. A total of roughly 160 TCR beta chains were listed by the study as associated with cytomegalovirus. While some public TCRs were present in many individuals, most TCR sequences turned up only very rarely across donors. A later analysis lacked HLA typing for the validation cohort, so it scored co-occurrence in that cohort across all 130 or so repertoires. A few of the identified cytomegalovirus-associated TCR beta chains were confirmed in vitro to be specific for cytomegalovirus antigens. It was suggested by the authors that the approach could potentially be generalized to other disease states and immunological phenotypes.

CDR1 and CDR2 were assigned from the germline V gene as SGHAT and FQNNGV. Measured from the cysteine to the phenylalanine, the CDR3 is 15 residues long. Here the CDR3 DNA is all that survives: 45 bases in frame from base 1. Relative to germline, V is 5 bases shorter and J is 3 bases shorter, with 16 bases between their ends. As to this clone: Its binding antigen is unknown. No much larger clonotype is one base removed from it; base qualities were not supplied.

The donors belonged to the validation cohort of about 130 subjects, which was separate from the approximately 700-subject first cohort. The sequencing input was PBMCs. The chain couples TRBV11-2 to TRBJ1-2, with a tentative D gene TRBD1 over 6 matching bases. The TCR originated in a woman aged 18-30 years in good health and CMV-seronegative. This receptor has the CDR3 CASSHENREYYGYTF. The bases read TGTGCCAGCAGCCACGAAAACAGGGAATACTATGGCTACACCTTC.